This T cell receptor beta chain was profiled in a study of CD8 T cells in ankylosing spondylitis. Losses at the gene ends were 4 bases for V and 2 bases for J; bases not matched to a gene: 7. From germline, CDR1 is SQVTM and CDR2 ANQGSEA. The CDR3 spans 14 residues. This clonotype has a count of ten or more. Its antigen is undetermined. TCRdb reprocessed the 5' RACE reads with MiXCR, giving one entry per CDR3 protein. The data contain about 150,000 distinct CDR3 sequences, about 7.3% of them singletons. Study findings and constraints: A TCR beta motif of eight or nine highly homologous variants seemed to mark ankylosing spondylitis blood.

The TCR comes from a female donor with ankylosing spondylitis or in good health (not recorded which). Sequenced: blood, either unsorted or a sorted T cell fraction (not recorded which). The chain has TRBV29-1 and TRBJ1-2; 7 nucleotides agree with TRBD1. CDR3 loop: CSVATTTGNYGYTF. CDR3 nucleotide sequence: TGCAGCGTTGCAACTACGACAGGGAACTATGGCTACACCTTC.